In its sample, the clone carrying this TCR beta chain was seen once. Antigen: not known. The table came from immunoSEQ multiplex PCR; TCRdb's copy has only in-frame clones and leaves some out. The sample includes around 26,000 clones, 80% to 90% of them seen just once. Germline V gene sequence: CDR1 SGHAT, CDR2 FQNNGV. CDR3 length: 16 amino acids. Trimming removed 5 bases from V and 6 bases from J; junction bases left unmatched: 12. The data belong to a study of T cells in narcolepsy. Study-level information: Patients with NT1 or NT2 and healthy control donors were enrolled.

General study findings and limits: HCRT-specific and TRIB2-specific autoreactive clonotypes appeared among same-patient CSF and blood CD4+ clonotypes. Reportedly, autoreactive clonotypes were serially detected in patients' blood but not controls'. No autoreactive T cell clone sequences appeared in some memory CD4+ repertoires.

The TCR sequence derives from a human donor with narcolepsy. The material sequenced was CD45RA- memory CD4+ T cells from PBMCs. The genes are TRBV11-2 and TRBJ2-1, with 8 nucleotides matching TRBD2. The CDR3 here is CASSRVSGKTVNEQFF. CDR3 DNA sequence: TGTGCCAGCAGCCGTGTTAGCGGGAAAACCGTCAATGAGCAGTTCTTC.